The rows below give T cell receptor beta chains drawn from one sample of a study of T cell repertoires in cytomegalovirus infection. TCRdb analysed the reads with MiXCR anew, one entry per CDR3 protein. The data contain about 770,000 distinct CDR3 sequences, about 29% of them singletons. The antigens these receptors bind are not known. The specimen comprised cultured CD8+ T cells from PBMCs, sampled from culture after CMV antigen stimulation. All receptors come from a human donor in good health (CMV status not recorded). Some clones in this sample may be carry-over from other donors' samples. CDR3s include the opening cysteine and the closing phenylalanine or tryptophan. A D gene is named only where the DNA matches it firmly. The size field is filled for only some rows; it gives once, few, many or a size class.

v_gene: TRBV27
d_gene: NA
abundance: NA
j_gene: TRBJ2-5
CDR3aa: CASSSRLVTRETQYF
CDR3nt: TGTGCCAGCAGTTCCCGACTAGTAACTCGGGAGACCCAGTACTTC

v_gene: TRBV4-1
d_gene: NA
abundance: many
j_gene: TRBJ1-5
CDR3aa: CASSHRGGPNQPQHF
CDR3nt: TGCGCCAGCAGCCACCGAGGGGGGCCTAATCAGCCCCAGCATTTT

v_gene: TRBV4-1
d_gene: NA
abundance: NA
j_gene: TRBJ1-1
CDR3aa: CASSQVRGFTEAFF
CDR3nt: TGCGCCAGCAGCCAAGTAAGGGGCTTCACTGAAGCTTTCTTT

v_gene: TRBV4-1
d_gene: TRBD2
abundance: NA
j_gene: TRBJ2-3
CDR3aa: CASSQVGLGIDTQYF
CDR3nt: TGCGCCAGCAGCCAAGTTGGACTAGGAATAGATACGCAGTATTTT

v_gene: TRBV27
d_gene: NA
abundance: NA
j_gene: TRBJ2-5
CDR3aa: CAAGQTMLETQYF
CDR3nt: TGCGCAGCCGGTCAGACAATGCTAGAGACCCAGTACTTC

v_gene: TRBV6-1
d_gene: TRBD1
abundance: few
j_gene: TRBJ2-2
CDR3aa: CASSTRDRVFGELFF
CDR3nt: TGTGCCAGCAGTACCCGGGACAGGGTGTTCGGGGAGCTGTTTTTT

v_gene: TRBV7-8
d_gene: NA
abundance: many
j_gene: TRBJ2-3
CDR3aa: CASSLTGTDTQYF
CDR3nt: TGTGCCAGCAGCTTAACGGGGACAGATACGCAGTATTTT

v_gene: TRBV28
d_gene: NA
abundance: NA
j_gene: TRBJ2-2
CDR3aa: CASSFRGPLDRELFF
CDR3nt: TGTGCCAGCAGTTTCAGGGGACCCCTCGACCGGGAGCTGTTTTTT

v_gene: TRBV6-6
d_gene: NA
abundance: NA
j_gene: TRBJ2-5
CDR3aa: CASSYSPQIEETQYF
CDR3nt: TGTGCCAGCAGTTACTCCCCCCAGATTGAAGAGACCCAGTACTTC

v_gene: TRBV27
d_gene: NA
abundance: few
j_gene: TRBJ1-1
CDR3aa: CASSLRGRWNTEAFF
CDR3nt: TGTGCCAGCAGTTTACGGGGGCGGTGGAACACTGAAGCTTTCTTT

v_gene: TRBV7-9
d_gene: NA
abundance: NA
j_gene: TRBJ1-2
CDR3aa: CASTPFTATNYGYTF
CDR3nt: TGTGCCAGCACCCCCTTCACAGCGACTAACTATGGCTACACCTTC

v_gene: TRBV11-2
d_gene: TRBD1
abundance: many
j_gene: TRBJ2-2
CDR3aa: CASSLATGVWELFF
CDR3nt: TGTGCCAGCAGCTTAGCAACAGGGGTATGGGAGCTGTTTTTT

v_gene: TRBV24-1
d_gene: TRBD1
abundance: NA
j_gene: TRBJ2-1
CDR3aa: CATSDAGRGYINEQFF
CDR3nt: TGTGCCACCAGTGATGCCGGCAGGGGGTACATCAATGAGCAGTTCTTC

v_gene: TRBV13
d_gene: NA
abundance: NA
j_gene: TRBJ1-5
CDR3aa: CASSSENQPQHF
CDR3nt: TGTGCCAGCAGCTCCGAAAACCAGCCCCAGCATTTT

v_gene: TRBV5-1
d_gene: NA
abundance: few
j_gene: TRBJ1-2
CDR3aa: CASSLVRVGYGYTF
CDR3nt: TGCGCCAGCAGCTTGGTCAGGGTTGGCTATGGCTACACCTTC

v_gene: TRBV7-2
d_gene: TRBD1
abundance: many
j_gene: TRBJ1-1
CDR3aa: CASSFYRGPTEAFF
CDR3nt: TGTGCCAGCAGCTTTTACAGGGGGCCCACTGAAGCTTTCTTT

v_gene: TRBV19
d_gene: TRBD2
abundance: many
j_gene: TRBJ2-3
CDR3aa: CASSGLAGTTDTQYF
CDR3nt: TGTGCCAGTAGTGGGCTAGCGGGAACCACAGATACGCAGTATTTT

v_gene: TRBV7-9
d_gene: TRBD2
abundance: NA
j_gene: TRBJ2-2
CDR3aa: CASTGAGGLHPFNTGELFF
CDR3nt: TGTGCCAGCACTGGGGCCGGGGGGTTACATCCATTCAACACCGGGGAGCTGTTTTTT

v_gene: TRBV10-3
d_gene: NA
abundance: NA
j_gene: TRBJ1-5
CDR3aa: CATLGAGTDQPQHF
CDR3nt: TGTGCCACCCTAGGGGCAGGGACCGATCAGCCCCAGCATTTT

v_gene: TRBV19
d_gene: NA
abundance: few
j_gene: TRBJ1-1
CDR3aa: CASSAYRDGDTEAFF
CDR3nt: TGTGCCAGTAGTGCGTACAGGGACGGGGACACTGAAGCTTTCTTT

v_gene: TRBV12-3/TRBV12-4
d_gene: TRBD2
abundance: many
j_gene: TRBJ2-3
CDR3aa: CASSFISGAAKDTQYF
CDR3nt: TGTGCCAGCAGTTTCATTAGCGGGGCCGCCAAGGATACGCAGTATTTT

v_gene: TRBV7-8
d_gene: TRBD2
abundance: many
j_gene: TRBJ2-7
CDR3aa: CASSLVPPLAGLSYEQYF
CDR3nt: TGTGCCAGCAGCTTAGTCCCCCCCCTAGCGGGGCTCTCCTACGAGCAGTACTTC

v_gene: TRBV6-1
d_gene: NA
abundance: few
j_gene: TRBJ1-1
CDR3aa: CASVKWGEAFF
CDR3nt: TGTGCCAGCGTGAAGTGGGGGGAAGCTTTCTTT

v_gene: TRBV7-2
d_gene: TRBD1
abundance: many
j_gene: TRBJ2-1
CDR3aa: CASSLDRDRYNEQFF
CDR3nt: TGTGCCAGCAGCTTAGATCGGGACAGGTACAATGAGCAGTTCTTC

v_gene: TRBV29-1
d_gene: NA
abundance: NA
j_gene: TRBJ1-2
CDR3aa: CSVPSGNYGYTF
CDR3nt: TGCAGCGTCCCTTCCGGAAACTATGGCTACACCTTC

v_gene: TRBV5-4
d_gene: NA
abundance: NA
j_gene: TRBJ2-7
CDR3aa: CATSTSGTYEQYF
CDR3nt: TGTGCCACCTCGACATCTGGCACCTACGAGCAGTACTTC

v_gene: TRBV6-1
d_gene: NA
abundance: few
j_gene: TRBJ2-4
CDR3aa: CASSHGTQMGLAKNIQYF
CDR3nt: TGTGCCAGCAGTCACGGGACACAAATGGGGTTAGCCAAAAACATTCAGTACTTC

v_gene: TRBV9
d_gene: NA
abundance: NA
j_gene: TRBJ1-6
CDR3aa: CASSVTREDSPLHF
CDR3nt: TGTGCCAGCAGCGTAACCAGGGAGGATTCACCCCTCCACTTT

v_gene: TRBV6-2/TRBV6-3
d_gene: NA
abundance: few
j_gene: TRBJ1-5
CDR3aa: CASSYPQTGQPQHF
CDR3nt: TGTGCCAGCAGTTACCCACAAACAGGTCAGCCCCAGCATTTT

v_gene: TRBV27
d_gene: NA
abundance: NA
j_gene: TRBJ1-4
CDR3aa: CASSPGQILATNEKLFF
CDR3nt: TGTGCCAGCAGTCCAGGACAGATCTTAGCAACTAATGAAAAACTGTTTTTT

v_gene: TRBV7-6
d_gene: TRBD2
abundance: few
j_gene: TRBJ2-7
CDR3aa: CASSLTAGGTYEQYF
CDR3nt: TGTGCCAGCAGCTTAACAGCGGGGGGAACCTACGAGCAGTACTTC

v_gene: TRBV28
d_gene: TRBD1
abundance: NA
j_gene: TRBJ1-5
CDR3aa: CASRLQGAGGRISPQHF
CDR3nt: TGTGCCAGCAGACTACAGGGGGCAGGGGGAAGAATCAGCCCCCAGCATTTT

v_gene: TRBV6-6
d_gene: NA
abundance: few
j_gene: TRBJ1-2
CDR3aa: CASSSTQEKDGYTF
CDR3nt: TGTGCCAGCAGTTCAACACAGGAGAAGGATGGCTACACCTTC

v_gene: TRBV7-2
d_gene: NA
abundance: many
j_gene: TRBJ2-5
CDR3aa: CASSLDSGALVETQYF
CDR3nt: TGTGCCAGCAGCTTAGATTCGGGGGCGCTTGTGGAGACCCAGTACTTC

v_gene: TRBV2
d_gene: NA
abundance: many
j_gene: TRBJ1-4
CDR3aa: CASSEDINLRVQEKLFF
CDR3nt: TGTGCCAGCAGTGAAGATATTAACCTCCGTGTCCAGGAAAAACTGTTTTTT

v_gene: TRBV4-1
d_gene: NA
abundance: NA
j_gene: TRBJ2-7
CDR3aa: CASSPSGNYEQYF
CDR3nt: TGCGCCAGCAGCCCCTCAGGGAACTACGAGCAGTACTTC

v_gene: TRBV19
d_gene: NA
abundance: NA
j_gene: TRBJ2-1
CDR3aa: CASSVYWGTLANNEQFF
CDR3nt: TGTGCCAGTAGTGTTTATTGGGGGACTCTCGCAAACAATGAGCAGTTCTTC

v_gene: TRBV7-3
d_gene: TRBD1
abundance: NA
j_gene: TRBJ2-1
CDR3aa: CASSSLPGRGLISYNEQFF
CDR3nt: TGTGCCAGCAGCTCCCTCCCCGGCAGGGGGCTGATCTCCTACAATGAGCAGTTCTTC

v_gene: TRBV7-2
d_gene: TRBD1
abundance: many
j_gene: TRBJ2-7
CDR3aa: CASSLPGGLSEQYF
CDR3nt: TGTGCCAGCAGCTTACCAGGGGGCCTTTCCGAGCAGTACTTC

v_gene: TRBV7-9
d_gene: NA
abundance: NA
j_gene: TRBJ2-1
CDR3aa: CASLTGEVYNEQFF
CDR3nt: TGTGCCAGCCTAACAGGGGAGGTCTACAATGAGCAGTTCTTC

v_gene: TRBV24-1
d_gene: TRBD2
abundance: once
j_gene: TRBJ2-1
CDR3aa: CATSDPGLAPDNNEQFF
CDR3nt: TGTGCCACCAGTGATCCTGGACTAGCCCCCGATAACAATGAGCAGTTCTTC

v_gene: TRBV12-3/TRBV12-4
d_gene: NA
abundance: NA
j_gene: TRBJ2-7
CDR3aa: CASRSGRSYEQYF
CDR3nt: TGTGCCAGCAGAAGTGGCAGGTCCTACGAGCAGTACTTC

v_gene: TRBV7-9
d_gene: NA
abundance: few
j_gene: TRBJ1-1
CDR3aa: CASSDGPNPAFF
CDR3nt: TGTGCCAGCAGCGACGGTCCAAACCCGGCTTTCTTT

v_gene: TRBV11-3
d_gene: NA
abundance: many
j_gene: TRBJ2-2
CDR3aa: CASSSRTNTGELFF
CDR3nt: TGTGCCAGCAGCTCCCGGACGAACACCGGGGAGCTGTTTTTT

v_gene: TRBV7-9
d_gene: TRBD1
abundance: NA
j_gene: TRBJ2-1
CDR3aa: CASSPPGQSYNEQFF
CDR3nt: TGTGCCAGCAGCCCACCGGGACAGTCATACAATGAGCAGTTCTTC

v_gene: TRBV19
d_gene: TRBD1
abundance: few
j_gene: TRBJ1-3
CDR3aa: CASSSGRWDSSGNTIYF
CDR3nt: TGTGCCAGTAGTTCTGGCCGTTGGGACAGCTCTGGAAACACCATATATTTT

v_gene: TRBV12-3/TRBV12-4
d_gene: TRBD1
abundance: many
j_gene: TRBJ1-2
CDR3aa: CASSPLTGGDGYTF
CDR3nt: TGTGCCAGCAGCCCGCTCACAGGGGGAGATGGCTACACCTTC

v_gene: TRBV27
d_gene: NA
abundance: NA
j_gene: TRBJ2-3
CDR3aa: CASSFFGATDTQYF
CDR3nt: TGTGCCAGCAGTTTTTTCGGGGCCACAGATACGCAGTATTTT

v_gene: TRBV4-2
d_gene: TRBD1
abundance: NA
j_gene: TRBJ2-5
CDR3aa: CASSQSPQGGGETQYF
CDR3nt: TGTGCCAGCAGCCAATCACCACAGGGGGGAGGAGAGACCCAGTACTTC

v_gene: TRBV7-6
d_gene: TRBD2
abundance: few
j_gene: TRBJ2-1
CDR3aa: CASSNRLAGANEQFF
CDR3nt: TGTGCCAGCAGTAACCGACTAGCGGGGGCTAATGAGCAGTTCTTC

v_gene: TRBV6-6
d_gene: NA
abundance: NA
j_gene: TRBJ2-1
CDR3aa: CASRRDNEQFF
CDR3nt: TGTGCCAGCAGGAGGGACAATGAGCAGTTCTTC

v_gene: TRBV27
d_gene: NA
abundance: few
j_gene: TRBJ1-6
CDR3aa: CASSLGIPSSYNSPLHF
CDR3nt: TGTGCCAGCAGTTTGGGTATCCCGAGCTCCTATAATTCACCCCTCCACTTT

v_gene: TRBV7-9
d_gene: NA
abundance: many
j_gene: TRBJ2-3
CDR3aa: CASGIKYGRGATDTQYF
CDR3nt: TGTGCCAGCGGGATTAAATACGGGCGGGGAGCCACAGATACGCAGTATTTT

v_gene: TRBV28
d_gene: TRBD1
abundance: NA
j_gene: TRBJ1-1
CDR3aa: CATQGVTEAFF
CDR3nt: TGTGCCACGCAGGGGGTTACTGAAGCTTTCTTT

v_gene: TRBV7-8
d_gene: NA
abundance: NA
j_gene: TRBJ2-3
CDR3aa: CASSSEPAGSSDTQYF
CDR3nt: TGTGCCAGCAGCTCAGAACCCGCAGGGTCATCAGATACGCAGTATTTT

v_gene: TRBV12-3/TRBV12-4
d_gene: TRBD1
abundance: many
j_gene: TRBJ2-1
CDR3aa: CASSLEGQGAVYNEQFF
CDR3nt: TGTGCCAGCAGTTTAGAGGGACAGGGGGCCGTATACAATGAGCAGTTCTTC

v_gene: TRBV7-9
d_gene: TRBD1
abundance: few
j_gene: TRBJ2-5
CDR3aa: CASSPQGARVTQYF
CDR3nt: TGTGCCAGCAGCCCACAGGGGGCAAGGGTGACCCAGTACTTC

v_gene: TRBV6-1
d_gene: TRBD1
abundance: NA
j_gene: TRBJ2-1
CDR3aa: CASSVRGQKYNEQFF
CDR3nt: TGTGCCAGCAGTGTGAGGGGACAGAAATACAATGAGCAGTTCTTC